These 24 T cell receptor beta chains came from one sample sequenced in a study of graft-versus-host responses after intestinal transplantation. These receptors have no identified antigens. TCRdb's copy holds only in-frame clones and misses some; the assay was immunoSEQ multiplex PCR. The data show about 99,000 clones, roughly 87% seen once. The sample was unstimulated CD4+ T cells sorted from spleen or lymph node cells, taken before intestinal transplant. The receptor set was obtained from a human donor who received an intestinal transplant.

The V and J genes are TRBV21-1 and TRBJ2-7. TRBV21-1 is a recognized pseudogene. CDR3 length: 19 residues. The CDR3: CASSKAHDLQRGEVYEQYF. The CDR3 DNA sequence: TGTGCCAGCAGCAAAGCCCATGACTTACAGAGGGGAGAGGTCTACGAGCAGTACTTC.

This clone was recorded a few times. The chain is built from TRBV5-1 and TRBJ2-5, with D possibly being TRBD1 (5 bases). This CDR3 comprises 13 residues. Trimming cost V 2 bases and J 5 bases, with 10 bases left between them. Looked up from germline, CDR1 is SGHRS and CDR2 is YFSETQ. CDR3 amino acids: CASSFKGRETQYF. The CDR3 nucleotides are TGCGCCAGCAGCTTCAAGGGGCGGGAGACCCAGTACTTC.

This rearrangement joins TRBV6-6 to TRBJ2-5, with a tentative D call TRBD2 (7 bases). Trimming removed 6 bases at V and 1 base at J, with 9 bases between. The CDR3 totals 13 residues. Germline CDR1 is MNHNY and CDR2 is SVGAGI (reference sequence). CDR3 in DNA: TGTGCCAGCAGGCGGGGGCCCCAAGAGACCCAGTACTTC. Protein product: CASRRGPQETQYF.

The V gene is TRBV7-2, the J gene TRBJ2-2; D gene unclear. The germline gives CDR1 SGHTA, CDR2 FQGNSA. V lost 0 bases and J lost 1, with 3 bases in between. The CDR3 loop spans 14 amino acids. CDR3 region: CASSLAVNTGELFF. The CDR3 coding sequence is TGTGCCAGCAGCTTAGCGGTGAACACCGGGGAGCTGTTTTTT.

The rearrangement links TRBV6-4 to TRBJ2-3; 7 bases line up with TRBD2. V shed 0 bases and J 3 bases; nucleotides not matched to a gene: 0. Germline V lookup: CDR1 MRHNA, CDR2 SNTAGT. This CDR3 has 14 amino acids. Here the CDR3 DNA reads TGTGCCAGCAGTGACTCGCGGGAGACAGATACGCAGTATTTT. This translates into CASSDSRETDTQYF.

This chain connects TRBV6-5 to TRBJ2-5; TRBD2 agrees at 8 bases. The CDR3 has 15 amino acids. The germline V gene encodes CDR1 MNHEY and CDR2 SVGAGI. V shed 6 bases, J shed 3 bases, and the junction held 9 bases outside the gene matches. In nucleotides, the CDR3 is TGTGCCAGCAGCCTCCTTACTAGCGGAGAAGAGACCCAGTACTTC. Translating it yields CASSLLTSGEETQYF.

The chain joins TRBV9 to TRBJ2-2; weak D call: TRBD2 (5 bases). This CDR3 contains 17 residues. Germline CDR1 SGDLS, CDR2 YYNGEE. Trimming stripped 4 bases from V and 4 bases from J, with 20 bases between. The CDR3 loop is CASSLAVTPRGTGELFF. The CDR3 nucleotides are TGTGCCAGCAGCCTGGCAGTCACACCCCGGGGCACCGGGGAGCTGTTTTTT.

The chain has TRBV12-5 and TRBJ2-1; 8 bases are a match to TRBD1. The CDR3 runs to 14 residues. In germline, CDR1 is LGHNT, CDR2 FRNRAP. V lost 2 bases and J lost 3; bases outside the gene matches: 0. This chain's CDR3 is CASGLTGGYNEQFF. The DNA for the CDR3 is TGTGCTAGTGGTTTGACAGGGGGCTACAATGAGCAGTTCTTC.

The chain recombines TRBV2 with TRBJ1-2, with D possibly matching TRBD1 (6 bases). The CDR3 loop spans 12 amino acids. V was shortened by 7 bases and J by 8 bases, with 14 bases between the two germline ends. Looked up from germline, CDR1 is SNHLY and CDR2 is FYNNEI. In DNA, the CDR3 is TGTGCCAGCAACGCAGGGGTTCGGGGCTACACCTTC. It codes for CASNAGVRGYTF.

The chain carries TRBV7-9 and TRBJ2-1; 8 positions agree with TRBD2. The trim removed 5 bases at V and 0 bases at J, leaving 6 bases unmatched. Looked up from germline, CDR1 is SEHNR and CDR2 is FQNEAQ (reference sequence). The CDR3 covers 16 residues. The chain's CDR3 is CASSRYSGASYNEQFF. As DNA, the CDR3 is TGTGCCAGCAGCCGCTATAGCGGGGCCTCCTACAATGAGCAGTTCTTC.

V is TRBV28 and J is TRBJ1-2, with a possible D match to TRBD1 (5 bases). This CDR3 has 14 amino acids. V was shortened by 6 bases and J by 8 bases, with 19 bases between the two germline ends. Germline V gene lookup returns CDR1 MDHEN and CDR2 SYDVKM. CDR3 region: CASSRGTVIGGYTF. The DNA of the CDR3 is TGTGCCAGCAGCCGAGGGACGGTGATAGGGGGCTACACCTTC.

This sequence joins TRBV11-2 and TRBJ1-2, with a tentative D call TRBD1 (6 bases). Trimming removed 1 base from V and 4 bases from J, with 10 bases in between. This CDR3 has 14 amino acids. Germline V gene lookup returns CDR1 SGHAT and CDR2 FQNNGV. CDR3 DNA sequence: TGTGCCAGCAGCTTAGGACAGGTCGGCTATGGCTACACCTTC. Residues: CASSLGQVGYGYTF.

The chain links TRBV6-5 to TRBJ2-7; 8 nucleotides match TRBD1. The CDR3 has 14 amino acids. Looked up from germline, CDR1 is MNHEY and CDR2 is SVGAGI. V gave up 7 bases and J gave up 3 bases; unmatched junction bases: 8. The CDR3 sequence: CASTTGASHYEQYF. The CDR3 nucleotides are TGTGCCAGCACGACAGGGGCCTCCCACTACGAGCAGTACTTC.

This clone came up a few times. The chain is built from TRBV19 and TRBJ1-6; D is uncertain. The ends were cut back, 1 base at V and 4 bases at J, with 5 bases in the middle. Per germline, CDR1 LNHDA and CDR2 SQIVND (reference sequence). This CDR3 region has 14 residues. The CDR3 nucleotides read TGTGCCAGTAGTATAGTGGGGTATAATTCACCCCTCCACTTT. This sequence encodes CASSIVGYNSPLHF. The complete variable domain, with remaining parts taken from reference TRBV19 and TRBJ1-6, reads DGGITQSPKYLFRKEGQNVTLSCEQNLNHDAMYWYRQDPGQGLRLIYYSQIVNDFQKGDIAEGYSVSREKKESFPLTVTSAQKNPTAFYLCASSIVGYNSPLHFGNGTRLTVT.

The chain combines TRBV6-1 with TRBJ1-1, with 8 bases identical to TRBD1. The CDR3 runs to 14 residues. Trimming removed 4 bases from V and 1 base from J; junction bases left unmatched: 2. From germline, CDR1 is MNHNS and CDR2 SASEGT. CDR3 DNA: TGTGCCAGCAGTGTGGACAGGGCGAACACTGAAGCTTTCTTT. Its translation: CASSVDRANTEAFF.

The chain joins TRBV7-3 to TRBJ2-7; D remains unclear. V lost 4 bases to trimming and J lost 0 bases, with 10 bases between them. Germline-derived CDR1 and CDR2 are SGHTA and FQGTGA. CDR3 length: 14 amino acids. The CDR3 loop reads CASSSQPGSYEQYF. The DNA for the CDR3 is TGTGCCAGCAGCTCCCAGCCGGGCTCCTACGAGCAGTACTTC.

V and J are TRBV7-9 and TRBJ1-2; the D is unclear. Germline V gene lookup returns CDR1 SEHNR and CDR2 FQNEAQ (reference sequence). Trimming removed 3 bases from V and 6 bases from J, with 11 bases in between. This CDR3 spans 13 amino acids. The DNA of the CDR3 is TGTGCCAGCAGCTTCCATTTGACTAATGGCTACACCTTC. This translates into CASSFHLTNGYTF.

Concerning this clone itself: Other DNA sequences within the sample encode an identical CDR3. The V and J genes are TRBV7-2 and TRBJ1-3; D is undetermined. The germline V and J ends were trimmed by 5 bases and 0 bases, with 8 bases remaining between them. This CDR3 is built from 14 residues. Germline V gene lookup returns CDR1 SGHTA and CDR2 FQGNSA. DNA for the CDR3: TGTGCCAGCAGCCAAGATTACTCTGGAAACACCATATATTTT. Protein sequence: CASSQDYSGNTIYF.

The CDR3 nucleotides are TGTGCCAGCAGCTTAGGGGGACTCCGGGGAACAAAGGAGACCCAGTACTTC. Amino acids: CASSLGGLRGTKETQYF. The chain employs TRBV11-2 and TRBJ2-5; D possibly corresponds to TRBD2 (6 bases). Trimming took off 1 base at V and 5 bases at J, with 20 bases between the two ends. Germline V gene sequence: CDR1 SGHAT, CDR2 FQNNGV. CDR3 length: 17 residues.

The CDR3 loop reads CASSLSALARSTDTQYF. DNA of the CDR3: TGCGCCAGCAGCTTGTCAGCCCTTGCGAGGAGCACAGATACGCAGTATTTT. The J gene is TRBJ2-3, the V gene TRBV5-1; D gene unclear. This CDR3 comprises 17 residues. Germline CDR1 and CDR2: SGHRS and YFSETQ. Trimming took 1 base from V and 0 from J, leaving 15 bases between them.

The chain carries TRBV11-3 and TRBJ2-3, with D perhaps TRBD1 or TRBD2 (5 bases each). V was cut by 4 bases and J by 5 bases, with 10 bases left in between. The CDR3 is 13 residues long. Germline CDR1 reads SGHNT; CDR2 reads YENEEA. CDR3: CASSSMGEDTQYF. In nucleotides, the CDR3 is TGTGCCAGCAGCTCGATGGGGGAAGATACGCAGTATTTT. The full variable domain, in which reference TRBV11-3 and TRBJ2-3 provide the parts outside the CDR3, is EAGVVQSPRYKIIEKKQPVAFWCNPISGHNTLYWYLQNLGQGPELLIRYENEEAVDDSQLPKDRFSAERLKGVDSTLKIQPAELGDSAVYLCASSSMGEDTQYFGPGTRLTVL.

V is TRBV4-1 and J is TRBJ1-4, with D perhaps matching TRBD1 (6 bases). Germline values: CDR1 MGHRA, CDR2 YSYEKL. The CDR3 has 14 amino acids. Trimming took off 0 bases at V and 10 bases at J, with 12 bases between the two ends. DNA for the CDR3: TGCGCCAGCAGCCAAGAAACAGGGTTTGTAAAACTGTTTTTT. Translated, it gives CASSQETGFVKLFF.

The CDR3 region is CASTPTGGYNEQFF. CDR3 nucleotide sequence: TGTGCCAGCACCCCGACAGGGGGCTACAATGAGCAGTTCTTC. This chain joins TRBV11-3 and TRBJ2-1, with TRBD1 identical over 9 bases. With V trimmed by 7 bases and J by 3 bases, 4 bases remained unmatched. CDR3 length: 14 residues. Germline V gene sequence: CDR1 SGHNT, CDR2 YENEEA. The variable domain in full, completed from reference TRBV11-3 and TRBJ2-1, reads EAGVVQSPRYKIIEKKQPVAFWCNPISGHNTLYWYLQNLGQGPELLIRYENEEAVDDSQLPKDRFSAERLKGVDSTLKIQPAELGDSAVYLCASTPTGGYNEQFFGPGTRLTVL.

This rearrangement joins TRBV11-2 to TRBJ1-4, with D possibly TRBD1 on 5 matching bases. Germline CDR1 is SGHAT and CDR2 is FQNNGV. The V end was cut by 1 base, the J end by 2 bases, with 5 bases between. This CDR3 is built from 14 residues. CDR3 sequence (DNA): TGTGCCAGCAGCTTAGCAGGGACTAATGAAAAACTGTTTTTT. Translated: CASSLAGTNEKLFF.